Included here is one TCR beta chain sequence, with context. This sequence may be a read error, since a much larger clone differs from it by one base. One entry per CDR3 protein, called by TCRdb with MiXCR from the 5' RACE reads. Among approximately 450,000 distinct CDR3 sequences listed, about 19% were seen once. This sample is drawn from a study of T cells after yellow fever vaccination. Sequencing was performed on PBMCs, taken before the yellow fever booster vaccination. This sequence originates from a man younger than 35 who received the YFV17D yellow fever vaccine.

The CDR3 loop reads CASSSPRSVNIQYF. The DNA for the CDR3 is TGTGCCAGCAGTTCCCCCCGGTCCGTAAACATTCAGTACTTC. The genes are TRBV27 and TRBJ2-4; unclear D gene. CDR1 is MNHEY and CDR2 is SMNVEV in the germline V gene (reference sequence). The CDR3 consists of 14 residues. Trimming took 4 bases from V and 6 from J, leaving 13 bases between them.